This TCR beta chain is drawn from a study of identical twins. In this sample, this clonotype turned up many times. The CDR3 is 12 amino acids. V lost 0 bases and J lost 13, with 12 bases in between. Germline CDR1 SQVTM, CDR2 ANQGSEA. TCRdb re-derived calls from the 5' RACE reads in MiXCR, one entry per CDR3 protein. The sample carries about 700,000 distinct CDR3 sequences, 8% to 9% recorded once. These data are also associated with another study on yellow fever vaccine responses in identical twins.

This chain links TRBV29-1 with TRBJ2-2, with D hard to call. Input material: PBMCs. This clonotype was sampled from a woman aged 18 to 35 in good health. The CDR3 reads CSVEDFPRGLFF. The CDR3 DNA reads TGCAGCGTTGAAGATTTCCCCCGAGGGCTGTTTTTT.